The TCR beta chain under discussion was sequenced for a study of blood T cell repertoires in COVID-19. Libraries were prepared by immunoSEQ multiplex PCR; TCRdb keeps only in-frame clonotypes and omits some of them. Seen here are over 70,000 clones, 70% to 85% observed once, and the top ten hold 7%. Trimming cost V 3 bases and J 7 bases, with 15 bases left between them. The germline gives CDR1 SNHLY, CDR2 FYNNEI. This CDR3 region has 14 residues. The sample consisted of peripheral blood. This receptor was identified in a man between 65 and 85 years old with acute or convalescent COVID-19. This chain connects TRBV2 to TRBJ1-1, with a weak D call TRBD1 (5 bases). The CDR3 coding sequence is TGTGCCAGCAGTGAGGTCGGCCAGGGCGGTGAAGCTTTCTTT. It yields the protein CASSEVGQGGEAFF.